This record concerns one T cell receptor beta chain sequence. This CDR3 spans 16 amino acids. Germline lookup yields CDR1 MNHEY and CDR2 SVGAGI. V lost 2 bases, J lost 6 bases, and 9 bases stayed unmatched. Produced via immunoSEQ multiplex PCR; TCRdb's table is partial and in-frame only. The sample lists 82,000 or so clones; 85% to 95% were seen once. The data are from a study of control samples from healthy donors and cancer patients. The chain carries TRBV6-5 and TRBJ2-1; the match to TRBD2 covers 8 bases. Material: blood. The TCR originated in a woman aged 18-29 years in good health. The CDR3 coding sequence is TGTGCCAGCAGTTACCAGTTCGCGGGAGGATCCAATGAGCAGTTCTTC. Translating it yields CASSYQFAGGSNEQFF.